This T cell receptor beta chain was retrieved from a study of blood T cell repertoires in COVID-19. Study in general: Spain, Italy and the United States supplied samples that represented acute and convalescent COVID-19. T cells, B-cell-depleted T cells, or PBMCs supplied cDNA or gDNA.

This CDR3 is built from 14 residues. Unmatched junction bases numbered 6, after V lost 6 bases and J lost 9 bases. CDR1 and CDR2 (germline): MNHEY, SMNVEV (reference sequence). Authors' methods: Estimated nucleated cell counts came from reference gene primer amplification. Here immunoSEQ multiplex PCR was the method, and the copy in TCRdb shows in-frame clones only, minus some. That table is the source of V, J and clone size, and D and trimming were worked out from the DNA. The repertoire holds over 45,000 clones, with about 86% as singletons. Sequencing was performed on peripheral blood. This receptor was identified in a woman of 80 years or more with acute or convalescent COVID-19. The rearrangement joins TRBV27 to TRBJ1-6; 9 bases line up with TRBD1. CDR3 residues: CASSRDREGSPLHF. CDR3 DNA: TGTGCCAGCAGCCGGGACAGGGAAGGTTCACCCCTCCACTTT.